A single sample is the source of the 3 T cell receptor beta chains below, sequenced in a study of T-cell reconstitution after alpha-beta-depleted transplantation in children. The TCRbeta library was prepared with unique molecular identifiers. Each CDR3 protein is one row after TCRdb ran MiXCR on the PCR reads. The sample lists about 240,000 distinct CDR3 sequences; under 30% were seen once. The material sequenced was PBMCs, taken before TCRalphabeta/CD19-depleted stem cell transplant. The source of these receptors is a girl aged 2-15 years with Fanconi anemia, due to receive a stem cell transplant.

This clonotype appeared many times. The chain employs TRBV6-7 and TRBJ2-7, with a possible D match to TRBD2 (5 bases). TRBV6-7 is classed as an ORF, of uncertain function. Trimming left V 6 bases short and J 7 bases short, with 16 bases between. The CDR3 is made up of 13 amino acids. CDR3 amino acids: CASRNIKAGEQYF. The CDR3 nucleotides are TGTGCCAGCAGAAACATAAAGGCGGGTGAGCAGTACTTC.

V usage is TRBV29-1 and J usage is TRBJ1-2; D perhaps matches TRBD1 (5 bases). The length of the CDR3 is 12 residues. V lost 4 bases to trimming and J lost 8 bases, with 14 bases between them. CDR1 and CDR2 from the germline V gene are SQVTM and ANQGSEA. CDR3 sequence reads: CSVASGAQGYTF. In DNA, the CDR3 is TGCAGCGTTGCTTCCGGGGCGCAGGGCTACACCTTC.

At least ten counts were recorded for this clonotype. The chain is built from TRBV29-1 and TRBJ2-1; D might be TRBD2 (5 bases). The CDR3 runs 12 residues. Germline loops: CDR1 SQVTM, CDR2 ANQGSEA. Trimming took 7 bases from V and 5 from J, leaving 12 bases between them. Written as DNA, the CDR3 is TGCAGCGCCACTTACGGGAACAATGAGCAGTTCTTC. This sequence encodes CSATYGNNEQFF.